This note documents a single T cell receptor beta chain sequence. Its recognized antigen is unknown. Per-nucleotide qualities are absent, and no much larger clonotype sits a single base away. The data derive from a study of cytotoxic CD8 clonotypes in ibrutinib-treated CLL (dated by TCRdb to 2020 to 2023). Context from the whole study: The cohort had eleven to twelve relapsed/refractory and approximately 15 treatment-naive patients; about 17 were IGHV unmutated. Responses were partial in roughly 24 patients and complete in 2; after median 68 months follow-up, some 14 stayed in remission and roughly twelve progressed. The response samples were drawn at a median of roughly twelve months into treatment, with a range of roughly 6 to 40 months. Samples averaged roughly 280,000 productive templates and roughly 86,000 productive rearrangements. Of the 86 people in the trial, 26 had longitudinal samples available. Cryopreserved peripheral blood mononuclear cells were collected before treatment, at response, and at either disease progression or sustained remission. All remission and progressive disease samples were collected while patients were still receiving ibrutinib. What the authors observed across the whole study: Public clonotypes were rare and either shrank or stayed stable during treatment, and the rise in clonality at ibrutinib response reflected expansion of private clonotypes. Clonality increased at ibrutinib response, stayed stable in sustained remission, and fell back toward baseline at progression. At baseline, clonality was higher than in age-matched healthy donors and showed a strong correlation with circulating CD8+ T-cell counts. Sampling times were not matched between sustained-remission and progressing patients, and lymph node repertoires were not studied.

The time point label, as the study defines it: approximately eleven months on ibrutinib. For TCR beta library preparation, roughly 2 micrograms of genomic DNA were extracted from the cryopreserved PBMCs. High-throughput TCR beta sequencing was performed on longitudinal blood samples from CLL patients receiving ibrutinib monotherapy. The patients were enrolled in a single-center, open-label phase 2 trial of ibrutinib monotherapy. CDR1 and CDR2 are read off the germline V gene as KGHSH and LQKENI. V gives up 2 bases and J gives up 8 bases, and the segment between their germline ends measures 12 bases. From the cysteine up to the phenylalanine, the CDR3 has a length of 13 residues. Only the CDR3 part of the read is kept: 39 bases, read in frame from the first base. A MiSeq instrument was used for deep resolution sequencing, which targeted depths ranging from 1 in 1 million up to 1 in 200,000 T cells, with coverage averaging 10x for each clonotype. The immunoSEQ hsTCRB Kit was used to generate TCR beta libraries. The authors' pipeline ran thus. ImmunoSEQ Data Assistant and ImmunoSEQ Analyzer were used for data analysis, and V, D and J genes were assigned according to IMGT definitions. Clonality, which ranges from 0 to 1, was calculated as one minus the normalized Shannon entropy of productive rearrangement frequencies. Public clonotype analysis was restricted to overrepresented clonotypes comprising at least 0.05% of each patient's repertoire. Fewer than 15 repertoires from age-matched healthy donors, obtained from immuneACCESS, served as clonality controls. Held by TCRdb, this immuneACCESS table contains in-frame sequences only and omits some clones. Under half of the omission traces to an unresolved V gene where checked; the cause of the rest is unknown. Clonal size and the V and J genes are those of that table, whereas D and trimming came from the DNA. This sample has more than 200,000 clones in its table, and more than 75% of those were observed once. The ten largest clones add up to 9.5% to 12% of the sample.

This sequence originates from a human donor with chronic lymphocytic leukemia. The chain employs TRBV18 and TRBJ1-1; too little of a D gene remains to name it. Sequencing used PBMCs, obtained after 12 months of ibrutinib treatment. Read as DNA, the sequence is TGTGCCAGCTCACCAGGGTTGGAGAGGGAAGCTTTCTTT. This sequence encodes CASSPGLEREAFF.